This TCR beta chain was profiled in a study of blood T cell repertoires in COVID-19. Study summary: Both acute and convalescent COVID-19 samples were obtained from the United States, Italy and Spain. T cells, B-cell-depleted T cells, or PBMCs provided the cDNA or gDNA that served as material.

This clone was seen more than once but under ten times. In the source study's methods: Reference gene primer amplification in the assay estimated nucleated cell counts. Only in-frame clones appear in the TCRdb table, and some are missing; sequencing was by immunoSEQ multiplex PCR. Clonal size and the V and J genes are those of that table, whereas D and trimming came from the DNA. The repertoire holds about 55,000 clones, with roughly four fifths as singletons. The CDR3 contains 15 residues. V was clipped by 2 bases and J by 0 bases, with 11 bases between them. Germline V gene sequence: CDR1 MNHEY, CDR2 SVGAGI.

This sequence was found in a woman aged 55-70 years with acute or convalescent COVID-19. Sequencing used peripheral blood. V usage is TRBV6-5 and J usage is TRBJ2-7; D is unresolved. CDR3 loop: CASSYAPASSYEQYF. CDR3 nucleotide sequence: TGTGCCAGCAGTTACGCTCCTGCCAGCTCCTACGAGCAGTACTTC.